The present entry profiles one T cell receptor beta chain with its context. Its cognate antigen is unknown. Each sample had two DNA replicates, roughly 0.5 ug blood or approximately 1.5 ug tissue. Assay: immunoSEQ multiplex PCR; the TCRdb copy retains only in-frame clones and omits some. This sample has more than 55,000 clones, with more than 70% found just once. These data come from a study of early stage breast cancer tumors. CDR1 and CDR2 (germline): SGHRS, YFSETQ. The CDR3 loop spans 15 amino acids. The V and J ends lost 4 bases and 5 bases respectively, with 16 bases between them. Findings of the study overall: Tumors had approximately 2.5-fold higher T cell density than normal breast.

Material for sequencing was blood. The sequence was collected from a middle-aged person with breast cancer. The chain combines TRBV5-1 with TRBJ2-1; D could derive from TRBD1 or TRBD2 (5 bases each). CDR3 sequence (DNA): TGCGCCAGCAGCCCCCGGGACGGACCAGACAATGAGCAGTTCTTC. Translation gives CASSPRDGPDNEQFF. The variable domain in full, completed from reference TRBV5-1 and TRBJ2-1, reads KAGVTQTPRYLIKTRGQQVTLSCSPISGHRSVSWYQQTPGQGLQFLFEYFSETQRNKGNFPGRFSGRQFSNSRSEMNVSTLELGDSALYLCASSPRDGPDNEQFFGPGTRLTVL.